Listed here are 26 T cell receptor beta chains from one sample, sequenced in a study of blood T cell repertoires in COVID-19. Profiled with immunoSEQ multiplex PCR; TCRdb holds only in-frame clones, not every one. There are some 350,000 clones in the sample; approximately 86% occur only once, and about 3% lies in the top ten. The specimen was peripheral blood. The source is a human donor in a cohort sampled during active COVID-19.

The chain carries TRBV7-5 and TRBJ1-4. TRBV7-5 is designated a pseudogene. CDR3 length equals 12 residues. In nucleotides, the CDR3 is TGTGCCACTGGGGGGTTACGAGAAAAACTGTTTTTT. Residues: CATGGLREKLFF.

The chain is built from TRBV5-1 and TRBJ1-5, with D tentatively TRBD1 (5 bases). Trimming left V 0 bases short and J 4 bases short, with 11 bases between. The V gene's germline CDR1 is SGHRS and CDR2 YFSETQ. This CDR3 spans 15 amino acids. CDR3 sequence: CASSLAPGGNQPQHF. CDR3 nucleotide sequence: TGCGCCAGCAGCTTGGCCCCCGGGGGGAATCAGCCCCAGCATTTT.

The V gene is TRBV28, the J gene TRBJ2-1, with a possible D match to TRBD1 (5 bases). This CDR3 has 12 amino acids. The germline V and J ends were trimmed by 5 bases and 9 bases, with 11 bases remaining between them. Germline loops: CDR1 MDHEN, CDR2 SYDVKM. In DNA, the CDR3 is TGTGCCAGCAGTCCTACAGGAACTGAGCAGTTCTTC. Translation gives CASSPTGTEQFF.

This clone occurred once. The chain carries TRBV30 and TRBJ1-4; TRBD1 matches at 11 bases. CDR3 length: 14 amino acids. CDR1 GTSNPN and CDR2 SVGIG come from the germline V gene (reference sequence). The junction had 4 bases not matched to a gene; V was cut back by 3 bases and J by 7 bases. The CDR3 region has the DNA TGTGCCTGGAGCGGACAGGGGGCAGGTGAAAAACTGTTTTTT. Translated: CAWSGQGAGEKLFF.

V gene TRBV28 combines with J gene TRBJ2-7; 9 bases fit TRBD2. Germline V CDR1 and CDR2: MDHEN, SYDVKM. The CDR3 sequence is 15 residues long. Trimming removed 4 bases from V and 1 base from J; junction bases left unmatched: 5. CDR3 coding DNA: TGTGCCAGCAGTTCCCAGACTAGCGGTTCCTACGAGCAGTACTTC. Translating it yields CASSSQTSGSYEQYF.

V usage is TRBV27 and J usage is TRBJ1-5; possible D gene TRBD1, 6 bases. Germline V gene lookup returns CDR1 MNHEY and CDR2 SMNVEV (reference sequence). The CDR3 loop spans 16 amino acids. V shed 5 bases and J shed 3 bases, with 17 bases lying between them. The CDR3 DNA reads TGTGCCAGCAGTACGTACAGGGAAAGCCTCAATCAGCCCCAGCATTTT. Its protein product is CASSTYRESLNQPQHF.

The chain carries TRBV29-1 and TRBJ2-5, with D tentatively TRBD2 (5 bases). The CDR3 is 13 amino acids. Trimming took off 0 bases at V and 5 bases at J, with 10 bases between the two ends. The germline V gene has CDR1 SQVTM and CDR2 ANQGSEA. The CDR3 DNA sequence: TGCAGCGTTGAAGAAACCAGAGGGGAGACCCAGTACTTC. It is translated as CSVEETRGETQYF.

The rearrangement links TRBV14 to TRBJ2-5, with D unclear. Deletions cut 6 bases from V and 4 bases from J, with 15 bases between. CDR3 size: 14 residues. CDR1 is SGHDN and CDR2 is FVKESK in the germline V gene. The CDR3 region is CASSGTVGSETQYF. The CDR3 DNA reads as TGTGCCAGCAGTGGTACGGTCGGGTCAGAGACCCAGTACTTC.

The rearrangement uses TRBV18 and TRBJ2-1, with 7 bases identical to TRBD1. This CDR3 has 14 amino acids. Germline CDR1 is KGHSH and CDR2 is LQKENI. V lost 3 bases, J lost 6 bases, and 5 bases stayed unmatched. The CDR3 bases are TGTGCCAGCTCACCCCTCCGGGACAGCAATGAGCAGTTCTTC. Protein sequence: CASSPLRDSNEQFF.

The chain couples TRBV7-2 to TRBJ1-5; perhaps TRBD1 as D (5 bases). CDR1 and CDR2 from the germline V gene are SGHTA and FQGNSA. CDR3 length: 16 residues. The V and J ends lost 1 base and 1 base respectively, with 11 bases between them. Here the CDR3 reads CASSLGARGSNQPQHF. The DNA of the CDR3 is TGTGCCAGCAGCTTAGGGGCAAGGGGAAGCAATCAGCCCCAGCATTTT.

The chain combines TRBV2 with TRBJ1-4, with TRBD1 as a possible D gene (6 bases). The CDR3 runs 15 residues. The germline gives CDR1 SNHLY, CDR2 FYNNEI. Trimming pared 5 bases from V and 3 bases from J, leaving 13 bases between. The CDR3 is CASSLSGVANEKLFF. CDR3 nucleotide sequence: TGTGCCAGCAGTCTCTCAGGGGTGGCTAATGAAAAACTGTTTTTT.

The chain combines TRBV30 with TRBJ2-2, with D possibly matching TRBD1 (5 bases). The CDR3 has 14 amino acids. Trimming removed 4 bases from V and 0 bases from J, with 9 bases in between. Germline V gene sequence: CDR1 GTSNPN, CDR2 SVGIG (reference sequence). As DNA, the CDR3 is TGTGCCTGGATGGAACAGGCGAACACCGGGGAGCTGTTTTTT. Translated: CAWMEQANTGELFF.

This sequence joins TRBV18 and TRBJ2-2; D uncertain. The V gene lost 2 bases and the J gene lost 8 bases, with 12 bases spanning the gap. The germline CDR1 and CDR2 sequences are KGHSH and LQKENI. The length of the CDR3 is 14 residues. The chain's CDR3 is CASSPSGSTGELFF. As DNA, the CDR3 is TGTGCCAGCTCACCATCCGGGTCGACGGGGGAGCTGTTTTTT. The full variable domain, with the rest looked up from reference TRBV18 and TRBJ2-2, is NAGVMQNPRHLVRRRGQEARLRCSPMKGHSHVYWYRQLPEEGLKFMVYLQKENIIDESGMPKERFSAEFPKEGPSILRIQQVVRGDSAAYFCASSPSGSTGELFFGEGSRLTVL.

This clone was seen just once. The J gene is TRBJ2-1, the V gene TRBV7-3, with 11 bases fitting TRBD2. The germline V gene encodes CDR1 SGHTA and CDR2 FQGTGA. The CDR3 has 17 residues. Unmatched junction bases numbered 6, after V lost 5 bases and J lost 0 bases. CDR3 loop: CASSKDSGRGSYNEQFF. DNA for the CDR3: TGTGCCAGCAGCAAGGATAGCGGGAGGGGCTCCTACAATGAGCAGTTCTTC.

The rearrangement links TRBV19 to TRBJ1-4; 7 nucleotides align to TRBD1. The CDR3 is 16 amino acids. The germline CDR1 and CDR2 sequences are LNHDA and SQIVND (reference sequence). The V and J ends lost 9 bases and 6 bases, in that order; junction bases with no gene match: 16. In nucleotides, the CDR3 is TGTGCCAGCCGAAATTTAAGGACAGGAGGGGATGAAAAACTGTTTTTT. Translating gives CASRNLRTGGDEKLFF.

J is TRBJ2-5 and V is TRBV4-1; 7 nucleotides match TRBD2. V gave up 3 bases and J gave up 1 base; unmatched junction bases: 5. The CDR3 is made up of 15 amino acids. Germline lookup yields CDR1 MGHRA and CDR2 YSYEKL. The CDR3 protein is CASSHPSGGQETQYF. CDR3 coding DNA: TGCGCCAGCAGCCACCCCTCGGGGGGCCAAGAGACCCAGTACTTC.

The rearrangement uses TRBV28 and TRBJ1-5; TRBD1 is a possible D gene (6 bases). CDR3 size: 11 residues. Germline CDR1 MDHEN, CDR2 SYDVKM. The CDR3 sequence: CATGRNQPQHF. The DNA of the CDR3 is TGTGCTACAGGGCGCAATCAGCCCCAGCATTTT. The variable domain in full, with the rest retrieved from reference TRBV28 and TRBJ1-5, is DVKVTQSSRYLVKRTGEKVFLECVQDMDHENMFWYRQDPGLGLRLIYFSYDVKMKEKGDIPEGYSVSREKKERFSLILESASTNQTSMYLCATGRNQPQHFGDGTRLSIL.

The chain has TRBV2 and TRBJ1-2; D ambiguous. V lost 2 bases to trimming and J lost 4 bases, with 8 bases between them. This CDR3 contains 13 residues. Germline assignment: CDR1 SNHLY and CDR2 FYNNEI. The CDR3 nucleotides are TGTGCCAGCAGTGAATTGAGGTCCTATGGCTACACCTTC. Translated: CASSELRSYGYTF.

The rearrangement links TRBV29-1 to TRBJ1-1; D might be TRBD1 (5 bases). The CDR3 contains 15 residues. The germline CDR1 and CDR2 sequences are SQVTM and ANQGSEA. V was cut by 3 bases and J by 0 bases, with 14 bases left in between. The CDR3 loop reads CSVEKRGGLNTEAFF. DNA for the CDR3: TGCAGCGTTGAGAAGCGCGGGGGTTTGAACACTGAAGCTTTCTTT.

The chain employs TRBV7-3 and TRBJ2-3; perhaps TRBD1 as D (5 bases). CDR1 is SGHTA, CDR2 FQGTGA, per germline. This CDR3 contains 13 residues. V shed 4 bases and J shed 5 bases, with 10 bases lying between them. CDR3 in amino acids: CASSSARGDTQYF. CDR3 sequence (DNA): TGTGCCAGCAGCTCCGCTAGGGGAGATACGCAGTATTTT.

This chain joins TRBV19 and TRBJ1-2; D not certain. V was cut by 5 bases and J by 8 bases, with 21 bases left in between. Germline values: CDR1 LNHDA, CDR2 SQIVND (reference sequence). The CDR3 is 15 amino acids. CDR3 region: CASSVGGSPGNGYTF. CDR3 sequence (DNA): TGTGCCAGTAGTGTCGGAGGGTCCCCAGGTAACGGCTACACCTTC. Together with reference TRBV19 and TRBJ1-2, the CDR3 gives the full variable domain: DGGITQSPKYLFRKEGQNVTLSCEQNLNHDAMYWYRQDPGQGLRLIYYSQIVNDFQKGDIAEGYSVSREKKESFPLTVTSAQKNPTAFYLCASSVGGSPGNGYTFGSGTRLTVV.

The rearrangement uses TRBV7-9 and TRBJ1-1; weak D call: TRBD1 (5 bases). With 1 base removed from V and 4 bases from J, the gap between germline ends came to 16 bases. Germline loops: CDR1 SEHNR, CDR2 FQNEAQ (reference sequence). This CDR3 has 16 residues. Written as DNA, the CDR3 is TGTGCCAGCAGCTTAGACAGGTGGGCCCTAATCACTGAAGCTTTCTTT. Translated, it gives CASSLDRWALITEAFF. The full variable domain, in which reference TRBV7-9 and TRBJ1-1 provide the parts outside the CDR3, is DTGVSQNPRHKITKRGQNVTFRCDPISEHNRLYWYRQTLGQGPEFLTYFQNEAQLEKSRLLSDRFSAERPKGSFSTLEIQRTEQGDSAMYLCASSLDRWALITEAFFGQGTRLTVV.

V and J are TRBV29-1 and TRBJ2-6, with D perhaps TRBD2 (5 bases). This CDR3 has 12 amino acids. Germline V gene sequence: CDR1 SQVTM, CDR2 ANQGSEA. V was trimmed by 1 base and J by 13 bases, leaving 11 bases between them. Here the CDR3 DNA reads TGCAGCGTTGAAGTCTCGCCGGGAGTCCTGACTTTC. Translation: CSVEVSPGVLTF.

This sequence joins TRBV30 and TRBJ2-1; the match to TRBD2 covers 8 bases. CDR1 and CDR2 (germline): GTSNPN, SVGIG (reference sequence). V shed 1 base and J 6 bases; nucleotides not matched to a gene: 5. The CDR3 extends over 14 amino acids. For the CDR3, the DNA is TGTGCCTGGAGTGGAGGACTAGCAACCAATGAGCAGTTCTTC. This translates into CAWSGGLATNEQFF.

This clone was counted a few times. The genes are TRBV28 and TRBJ1-4; D is possibly TRBD1 (5 bases). CDR3 length: 17 residues. Germline CDR1 reads MDHEN; CDR2 reads SYDVKM. V lost 3 bases, J lost 6 bases, and 20 bases lay in between. The CDR3 DNA reads as TGTGCCAGCAGTTTTGGTACAGGCCAACAGGATGATGAAAAACTGTTTTTT. It yields the protein CASSFGTGQQDDEKLFF.

The rearrangement joins TRBV7-9 to TRBJ2-3; 10 bases map to TRBD2. The CDR3 has 16 amino acids. CDR1 SEHNR and CDR2 FQNEAQ come from the germline V gene (reference sequence). V lost 6 bases, J lost 1 base, and 7 bases stayed unmatched. The chain's CDR3 is CASRRQRGGRTDTQYF. CDR3 DNA: TGTGCCAGCAGGAGGCAGCGGGGGGGCCGCACAGATACGCAGTATTTT. Using reference TRBV7-9 and TRBJ2-3 for the parts outside the CDR3, the full variable domain is DTGVSQNPRHKITKRGQNVTFRCDPISEHNRLYWYRQTLGQGPEFLTYFQNEAQLEKSRLLSDRFSAERPKGSFSTLEIQRTEQGDSAMYLCASRRQRGGRTDTQYFGPGTRLTVL.